What follows is one TCR beta chain and its context. This clone was recorded once. No antigen is known for it. No qualities accompany the bases; no much larger clone lies one base away. The library was prepared using the immunoSEQ multiplex PCR assay. For most patients, genomic DNA was subjected to high-throughput TCR-beta CDR3 sequencing by Adaptive Biotechnologies. Per the source publication's procedure: TCR sequencing data were retrieved from Adaptive's ImmunoSEQ software for some 19 patients, whereas a few other patients were processed with MiXCR and VDJtools. Because the origin of CDR3 nucleotide sequences shared between donor and recipient could not be assigned, those sequences were removed. To count as alloreactive, a clone needed at least 2-fold expansion over unstimulated cells and a minimum CFSE-low frequency of 0.002% (template counts) or 0.001% (read counts). Clones were considered mappable if detected in sequenced pre-transplant spleen, lymph node, or MLR CFSE-low populations of the donor or recipient. Cumulative frequency of alloreactive clones was calculated as a percentage of all sequences weighted by copy number. Not all clones reach the TCRdb copy of this immuneACCESS table, which keeps in-frame sequences only. Checked studies attribute under half of the gap to unresolved V genes and leave the rest unexplained. The V and J calls and the clone size are those of that table, but D and trimming were determined from the DNA. This sample lists about 54,000 clones; 91% were detected once. The ten largest account for about 6% of the sample.

The entry originates in a study of graft-versus-host responses after intestinal transplantation (dated by TCRdb to the early 2020s). For the study in its entirety: The transplants that recipients got were multivisceral, liver-intestinal, or isolated intestinal. Every recipient was given anti-thymocyte globulin induction, then maintenance tacrolimus and steroids for 3 to 4 years. Graft-versus-host and host-versus-graft alloreactive T cell clones were tracked in the graft, circulation and bone marrow after intestinal transplantation using bulk TCR-beta CDR3 sequencing. To identify alloreactive clones, pre-transplant mixed lymphocyte reaction products were sequenced and then compared with unstimulated pre-transplant donor and recipient T cells. The cohort enrolled under 25 intestinal transplant recipients including one retransplant, and a few patients lacking pretransplant specimens were excluded. A peak of at least 4% donor T cells among recipient peripheral blood mononuclear cells was the definition used for donor T cell macrochimerism. Instead of going to the commercial service, samples from three later patients were sequenced in-house on an Illumina MiSeq and processed with MiXCR.

General study outcomes and caveats: GvH clones were found in recipient bone marrow, and some of the GvH clones appeared earlier in ileal mucosa or blood, which is consistent with an intestinal mucosal origin. The relatively low number and heterogeneity of intestinal transplant patients limited the conclusions. High GvH to HvG T cell clonal ratios were observed in the allografts of patients with donor T cell macrochimerism. Peak levels of circulating GvH clones were associated with declines in HvG clones early after transplant.

In the first month after transplant, blood samples were collected up to 4 times, and after that at least monthly when available. At the junction V is shortened by 7 bases and J by 4 bases, with 16 bases in between. From a lookup of the germline V gene, CDR1 and CDR2 are MNHNS and SASEGT. The CDR3 numbers 14 residues from cysteine through phenylalanine. CDR3 DNA is the only sequence kept; it has 42 bases, read in frame from the first base. This sequence originates from a human patient who received an intestinal transplant, so some T cells may come from the graft donor. Sample: PBMCs, taken nearly 670 days after intestinal transplant. Recombination joined TRBV6-1 with TRBJ1-1; too little of a D gene remains to name it. The CDR3 protein sequence reads: CASTINGGSTEAFF. In nucleotides, the sequence is TGTGCCAGCACCATCAACGGAGGGAGCACTGAAGCTTTCTTT.